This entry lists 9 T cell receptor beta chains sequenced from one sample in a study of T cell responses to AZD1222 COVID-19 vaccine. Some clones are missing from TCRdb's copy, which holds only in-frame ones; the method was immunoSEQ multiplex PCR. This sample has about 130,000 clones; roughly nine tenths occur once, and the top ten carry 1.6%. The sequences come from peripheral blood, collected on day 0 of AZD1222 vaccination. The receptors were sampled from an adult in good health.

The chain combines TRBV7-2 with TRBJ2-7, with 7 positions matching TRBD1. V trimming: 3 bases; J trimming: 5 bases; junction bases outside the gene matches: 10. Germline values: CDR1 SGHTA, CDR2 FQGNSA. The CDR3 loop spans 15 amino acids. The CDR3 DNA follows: TGTGCCAGCAGCTTTACAGGGGCGATCCTTGACGAGCAGTACTTC. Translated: CASSFTGAILDEQYF.

CDR3 DNA: TGTGCCAGTAGTATATCCGGGACAGGGGCCTCTGGAAACACCATATATTTT. Translated: CASSISGTGASGNTIYF. The genes are TRBV19 and TRBJ1-3; 10 bases are a match to TRBD1. The CDR3 is 17 residues long. V lost 2 bases and J lost 0; bases outside the gene matches: 4. Germline CDR1 is LNHDA and CDR2 is SQIVND (reference sequence).

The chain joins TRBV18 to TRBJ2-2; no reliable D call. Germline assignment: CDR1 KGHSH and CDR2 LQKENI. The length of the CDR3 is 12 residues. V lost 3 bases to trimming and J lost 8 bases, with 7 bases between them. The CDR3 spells CASSPGSGELFF. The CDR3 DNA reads TGTGCCAGCTCACCGGGAAGTGGGGAGCTGTTTTTT.

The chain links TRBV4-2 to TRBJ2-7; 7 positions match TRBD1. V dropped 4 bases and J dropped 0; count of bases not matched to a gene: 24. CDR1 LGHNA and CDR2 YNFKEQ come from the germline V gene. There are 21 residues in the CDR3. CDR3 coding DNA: TGTGCCAGCAGCCCTCGACGGTTCGGGACAGCTCGATGGAACAGCTCCTACGAGCAGTACTTC. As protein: CASSPRRFGTARWNSSYEQYF.

The CDR3 spells CASTLGGDTQYF. The CDR3 DNA follows: TGCGCCAGCACATTGGGAGGGGATACGCAGTATTTT. This rearrangement joins TRBV5-1 to TRBJ2-3; TRBD2 agrees at 7 bases. Trimming removed 6 bases from V and 6 bases from J; junction bases left unmatched: 4. Germline assignment: CDR1 SGHRS and CDR2 YFSETQ. The CDR3 contains 12 residues.

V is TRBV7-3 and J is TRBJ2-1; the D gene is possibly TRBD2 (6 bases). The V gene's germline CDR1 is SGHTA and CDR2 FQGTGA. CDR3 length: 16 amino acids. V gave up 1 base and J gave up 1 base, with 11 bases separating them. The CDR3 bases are TGTGCCAGCAGCTTAATGTTTGGGGGGTCCTACAATGAGCAGTTCTTC. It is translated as CASSLMFGGSYNEQFF.

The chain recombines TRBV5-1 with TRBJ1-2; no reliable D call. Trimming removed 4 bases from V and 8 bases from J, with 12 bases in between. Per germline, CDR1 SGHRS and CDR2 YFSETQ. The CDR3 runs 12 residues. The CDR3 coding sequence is TGCGCCAGCAGCGAAGCCCGAGGGGGCTACACCTTC. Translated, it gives CASSEARGGYTF.

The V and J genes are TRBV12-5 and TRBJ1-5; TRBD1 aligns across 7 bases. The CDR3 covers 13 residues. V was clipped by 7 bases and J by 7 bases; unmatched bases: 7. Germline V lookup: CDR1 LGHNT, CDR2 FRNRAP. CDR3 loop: CASATGEWQPQHF. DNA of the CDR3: TGTGCTAGTGCCACAGGGGAGTGGCAGCCCCAGCATTTT.

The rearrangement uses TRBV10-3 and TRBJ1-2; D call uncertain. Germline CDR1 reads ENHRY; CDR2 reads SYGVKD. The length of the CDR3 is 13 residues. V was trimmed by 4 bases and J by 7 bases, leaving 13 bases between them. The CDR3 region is CAISVRSSSGYTF. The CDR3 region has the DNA TGTGCCATCAGTGTCAGGTCCTCAAGTGGCTACACCTTC.